The 11 T cell receptor beta chains presented below share a single source sample, sequenced in a study of cytomegalovirus exposure and HLA in healthy donors. PCR primers comprised 60 Vbeta and 13 Jbeta primers. The repertoire was sequenced with immunoSEQ multiplex PCR; TCRdb's copy has only in-frame clones and lacks some. The data show roughly 90,000 clones, roughly 80% seen once. Material for sequencing was PBMCs. The receptors come from a man between 18 and 35 years old in good health and CMV-seronegative.

The table lists this clone with a count of one. The V call is TRBV12-5, the J call TRBJ2-3; D remains unclear. CDR3 size: 14 residues. Germline CDR1 and CDR2: LGHNT and FRNRAP. V was trimmed by 2 bases and J by 4 bases, leaving 10 bases between them. CDR3 amino acids: CASGLYLRADTQYF. The CDR3 DNA reads TGTGCTAGTGGTTTGTACCTACGGGCAGATACGCAGTATTTT.

This clone was recorded a few times. The chain employs TRBV10-2 and TRBJ2-3; the D gene is possibly TRBD2 (6 bases). Germline values: CDR1 WSHSY, CDR2 SAAADI. CDR3 length: 16 amino acids. Trimming cost V 4 bases and J 6 bases, with 20 bases left between them. Here the CDR3 DNA reads TGCGCCAGCAGTGCGGGACTCCCACCCTCGCCGGATACGCAGTATTTT. It yields the protein CASSAGLPPSPDTQYF.

Worth noting for this clone: At one end, the junction sequence differs from germline, possibly due to a read error. This chain connects TRBV7-9 to TRBJ1-1, with D hard to call. CDR3 size: 14 residues. Germline V gene data show CDR1 as SEHNR and CDR2 as FQNEAQ (reference sequence). The CDR3 loop reads CASSVASANTEAFF. The CDR3 nucleotides read TGTGCCAGCAGCGTAGCTAGTGCGAACACTGAAGCTTTCTTT. Using reference TRBV7-9 and TRBJ1-1 for the parts outside the CDR3, the full variable domain is DTGVSQNPRHKITKRGQNVTFRCDPISEHNRLYWYRQTLGQGPEFLTYFQNEAQLEKSRLLSDRFSAERPKGSFSTLEIQRTEQGDSAMYLCASSVASANTEAFFGQGTRLTVV.

This rearrangement joins TRBV5-1 to TRBJ2-1, with 14 bases identical to TRBD2. The CDR3 length is 16 residues. In germline, CDR1 is SGHRS, CDR2 YFSETQ. V was clipped by 4 bases and J by 5 bases; unmatched bases: 5. In nucleotides, the CDR3 is TGCGCCAGCAGCCCCGGGACTAGCGGGAGACACAATGAGCAGTTCTTC. Encoded protein: CASSPGTSGRHNEQFF. The whole variable domain, remainder taken from reference TRBV5-1 and TRBJ2-1, is KAGVTQTPRYLIKTRGQQVTLSCSPISGHRSVSWYQQTPGQGLQFLFEYFSETQRNKGNFPGRFSGRQFSNSRSEMNVSTLELGDSALYLCASSPGTSGRHNEQFFGPGTRLTVL.

V gene TRBV18 combines with J gene TRBJ1-3; TRBD1 is a possible D gene (6 bases). V was shortened by 4 bases and J by 0 bases, with 10 bases between the two germline ends. The CDR3 runs 15 residues. Germline V CDR1 and CDR2: KGHSH, LQKENI. In DNA form, the CDR3 reads TGTGCCAGCTCACTCGGACAGAACTCTGGAAACACCATATATTTT. Protein product: CASSLGQNSGNTIYF.

The rearrangement links TRBV5-1 to TRBJ2-7; 8 nucleotides line up with TRBD1. The germline CDR1 and CDR2 sequences are SGHRS and YFSETQ. V shed 5 bases, J shed 5 bases, and the junction held 6 bases outside the gene matches. The CDR3 is 13 amino acids. CDR3 coding DNA: TGCGCCAGCAGGCGGACAGGGATCCACGAGCAGTACTTC. Translating gives CASRRTGIHEQYF. Based on the CDR3 plus reference TRBV5-1 and TRBJ2-7, the full variable domain is KAGVTQTPRYLIKTRGQQVTLSCSPISGHRSVSWYQQTPGQGLQFLFEYFSETQRNKGNFPGRFSGRQFSNSRSEMNVSTLELGDSALYLCASRRTGIHEQYFGPGTRLTVT.

V usage is TRBV7-3 and J usage is TRBJ2-3; 9 bases agree with TRBD2. The CDR3 is 16 amino acids. Germline CDR1 reads SGHTA; CDR2 reads FQGTGA. The J segment lost 2 bases and the V segment lost 8 bases, leaving 11 bases of the junction unmatched. CDR3 sequence: CASGGSGSHPTDTQYF. For the CDR3, the DNA is TGTGCCAGCGGGGGTAGCGGGAGCCATCCCACAGATACGCAGTATTTT.

Details on this clone: Compared with germline, one end of the junction differs, possibly owing to a read error. V and J are TRBV7-7 and TRBJ1-2; D is unclear. The CDR3 extends over 11 amino acids. Germline-derived CDR1 and CDR2 are SSHAT and FNYEAQ (reference sequence). The CDR3 DNA sequence: TGTGCTAGCATCACTAGGTCCCGGGTCACCTTC. It translates to CASITRSRVTF.

This sequence joins TRBV7-6 and TRBJ1-1; the match to TRBD1 covers 12 bases. Germline V gives CDR1 SGHVS, CDR2 FNYEAQ. V was pared by 1 base and J by 0 bases, with 6 bases of the junction left unmatched. The CDR3 runs 18 residues. The CDR3 nucleotides read TGTGCCAGCAGCTTAGGGGGGGGGACAGGGGGCTTGAACACTGAAGCTTTCTTT. As protein: CASSLGGGTGGLNTEAFF.

This rearrangement joins TRBV15 to TRBJ2-3; 14 bases match TRBD2. Germline lookup yields CDR1 LNHNV and CDR2 YYDKDF (reference sequence). This CDR3 contains 18 residues. The V segment lost 4 bases and the J segment 3 bases; nucleotides outside the gene matches: 9. This chain's CDR3 is CATSTGLAGGPGTDTQYF. CDR3 bases: TGTGCCACCAGCACCGGACTAGCGGGAGGCCCCGGAACAGATACGCAGTATTTT.

The chain uses TRBV19 and TRBJ2-1; 8 bases agree with TRBD2. Germline CDR1 is LNHDA and CDR2 is SQIVND (reference sequence). This CDR3 is built from 17 residues. V was clipped by 5 bases and J by 4 bases; unmatched bases: 13. This CDR3 reads CASSRGGLAGTYNEQFF. CDR3 DNA sequence: TGTGCCAGTAGTCGTGGCGGGTTAGCGGGGACGTACAATGAGCAGTTCTTC.